This T cell receptor beta chain was retrieved from a study of blood T cell repertoires in COVID-19. Study-level background: Acute and convalescent COVID-19 samples came from the United States, Italy and Spain. Sample material is recorded as cDNA or gDNA derived from T cells, B-cell-depleted T cells, or PBMCs.

Per the original data handling: Nucleated cell counts were estimated from reference gene primer amplification. Assay used: immunoSEQ multiplex PCR; TCRdb lists only in-frame clones, some missing. D and trimming come from the DNA, and the V and J calls and clone size come from that table. Of 210,000 or so clones detected, about four fifths appear once; the ten largest clones hold about 10%. This CDR3 has 16 amino acids. The V end lost 3 bases, the J end lost 3 bases, and 15 bases lay between the germline ends. Germline V CDR1 and CDR2: SGHVS, FQNEAQ. The sequence derives from a woman aged 80 or older with acute or convalescent COVID-19. Sequenced: peripheral blood. The chain uses TRBV7-8 and TRBJ1-5; perhaps TRBD1 as D (6 bases). As DNA, the CDR3 is TGTGCCAGCAGCTTGGGGCAGGGGATGTTCAATCAGCCCCAGCATTTT. Amino acid sequence: CASSLGQGMFNQPQHF.